This TCR beta chain was sequenced during a study of T cell repertoires in aging, cancer and after chemotherapy. As for the study in general: Donor ages fell into six groups from 30 or younger up to 70 or older. Healthy donor repertoires were recorded over several months to years and showed clear clonal overlap. Whole-study results and caveats: Rebound thymic output was suggested by rising median generation probability during chemotherapy in each cancer cohort. Untreated cancer patients had significantly lower blood TCR diversity than age-matched healthy donors.

Peripheral blood genomic DNA, not sorted cells or RNA, was the template. There are many counts of this clonotype. Its target is not known. The V gene lost 5 bases and the J gene lost 6 bases, with 11 bases spanning the gap. This CDR3 region has 12 residues. Rearranged V-D-J TRB sequences were amplified with a mixed TRB-A/B primer pool. Via MiXCR, TCRdb re-called the multiplex PCR reads, giving one row per CDR3 protein. Of around 12,000 distinct CDR3 sequences listed, roughly 24% were seen once; the top ten hold 45% to 50%. Input material: blood. The clonotype originates from a human donor in good health. V and J are TRBV12-3 or TRBV12-4 and TRBJ2-7; maybe TRBD1 (6 bases). This chain's CDR3 is CASSDHRVEQYF. CDR3 DNA sequence: TGTGCCAGCAGTGACCACAGGGTCGAGCAGTACTTC.